One T cell receptor (beta chain) is described in this entry. The antigen is unknown. These data originate in a study of cytomegalovirus exposure and HLA in healthy donors. Study-wide results and caveats: One variant, a missense change in DCLRE1C, was linked in a later analysis to TCR beta V- and J-gene trimming. High sensitivity and specificity were reportedly achieved when the classifier diagnosed cytomegalovirus status.

Those who donated were healthy bone marrow donors. This PCR relied on a set of 60 Vbeta primers and 13 Jbeta primers. Only in-frame clones appear in the TCRdb table, and some are missing; sequencing was by immunoSEQ multiplex PCR. Of 130,000 or so clones in the sample, 81% are singletons; the top ten hold about 2%. The V gene end was trimmed by 0 bases and the J gene end by 1 base; junction bases not matched to a gene: 9. The germline gives CDR1 KGHSH, CDR2 LQKENI. The CDR3 covers 18 residues. This sequence was found in a woman aged 40 to 49 in good health and CMV-seronegative. Sample: PBMCs. The chain has TRBV18 and TRBJ1-1; 9 positions agree with TRBD1. CDR3 loop: CASSPPTPQGAGNTEAFF. The CDR3, as DNA: TGTGCCAGCTCACCACCGACCCCACAGGGGGCAGGGAACACTGAAGCTTTCTTT.